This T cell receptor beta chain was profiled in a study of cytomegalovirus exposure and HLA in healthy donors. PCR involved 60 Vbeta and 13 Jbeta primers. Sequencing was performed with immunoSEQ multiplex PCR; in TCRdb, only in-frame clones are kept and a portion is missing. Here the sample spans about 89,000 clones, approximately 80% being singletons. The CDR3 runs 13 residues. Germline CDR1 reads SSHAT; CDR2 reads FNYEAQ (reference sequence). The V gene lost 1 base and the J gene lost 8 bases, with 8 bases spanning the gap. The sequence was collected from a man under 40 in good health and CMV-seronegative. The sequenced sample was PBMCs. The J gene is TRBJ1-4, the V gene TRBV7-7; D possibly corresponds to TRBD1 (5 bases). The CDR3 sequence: CASSLDPGEKLFF. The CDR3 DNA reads TGTGCCAGCAGCTTAGACCCAGGGGAAAAACTGTTTTTT.